One sample yielded the 28 T cell receptor beta chains listed below, sequenced in a study of control samples from healthy donors and cancer patients. Clones were read by immunoSEQ multiplex PCR, and TCRdb kept only the in-frame ones, dropping some. This table has 210,000 or so clones, about 91% appearing once. Sequenced input: blood. The origin of the receptors is a man aged 25-45 years in good health.

The rearrangement uses TRBV19 and TRBJ2-3; D is undetermined. Germline V gives CDR1 LNHDA, CDR2 SQIVND (reference sequence). Trimming took 6 bases from V and 2 from J, leaving 12 bases between them. The CDR3 length is 14 residues. The CDR3 DNA follows: TGTGCCAGTAGGACGCCCGGTTACACAGATACGCAGTATTTT. This codes for CASRTPGYTDTQYF.

The chain's CDR3 is CASRRQGGEYEQYF. In DNA form, the CDR3 reads TGTGCCAGCAGGAGGCAAGGAGGAGAATACGAGCAGTACTTC. The V and J genes are TRBV6-5 and TRBJ2-7, with D possibly being TRBD2 (5 bases). Germline V gives CDR1 MNHEY, CDR2 SVGAGI. V lost 6 bases to trimming and J lost 4 bases, with 16 bases between them. The CDR3 length is 14 residues.

The rearrangement joins TRBV10-3 to TRBJ2-7, with unresolved D. Germline assignment: CDR1 ENHRY and CDR2 SYGVKD. CDR3 length: 16 residues. Trimming pared 4 bases from V and 1 base from J, leaving 17 bases between. The CDR3 DNA reads as TGTGCCATCAGTGTCTCGACTCCAAGTGGATCCTACGAGCAGTACTTC. Translated, it gives CAISVSTPSGSYEQYF.

The chain uses TRBV27 and TRBJ2-2; D is unclear. Germline V gene sequence: CDR1 MNHEY, CDR2 SMNVEV (reference sequence). The CDR3 is made up of 14 amino acids. Deletions cut 2 bases from V and 2 bases from J, with 6 bases between. The CDR3 DNA sequence: TGTGCCAGCAGTTTAATGGATAACACCGGGGAGCTGTTTTTT. It specifies CASSLMDNTGELFF.

J is TRBJ2-3 and V is TRBV9; D not resolved. The CDR3 contains 14 residues. CDR1 SGDLS and CDR2 YYNGEE come from the germline V gene. V was pared by 4 bases and J by 4 bases, with 13 bases between. In DNA, the CDR3 is TGTGCCAGCAGCCCCCTTTCCCAGGCAGATACGCAGTATTTT. The encoded protein is CASSPLSQADTQYF.

This chain connects TRBV7-9 to TRBJ1-5; no definite D call. The CDR3 contains 16 residues. Germline values: CDR1 SEHNR, CDR2 FQNEAQ (reference sequence). V was trimmed by 1 base and J by 1 base, leaving 11 bases between them. Written as DNA, the CDR3 is TGTGCCAGCAGCTTAGGAGTCGGCGGGAGCAATCAGCCCCAGCATTTT. This translates into CASSLGVGGSNQPQHF.

This clone was detected once. The V call is TRBV24-1, the J call TRBJ2-2, with D uncertain. The CDR3 spans 15 residues. With 0 bases removed from V and 0 bases from J, the gap between germline ends came to 4 bases. Per the germline V gene, CDR1 is KGHDR and CDR2 is SFDVKD. CDR3: CATSDLTANTGELFF. As DNA, the CDR3 is TGTGCCACCAGTGATTTGACGGCGAACACCGGGGAGCTGTTTTTT.

The chain joins TRBV29-1 to TRBJ2-7; TRBD1 matches at 7 bases. This CDR3 contains 14 residues. The germline gives CDR1 SQVTM, CDR2 ANQGSEA. V trimming: 0 bases; J trimming: 1 base; junction bases outside the gene matches: 3. The CDR3 DNA is TGCAGCGTTGAAGACAGGGGGAAGTCCTACGAGCAGTACTTC. It is translated as CSVEDRGKSYEQYF.

Only one count was recorded for this clone. The rearrangement uses TRBV29-1 and TRBJ1-4; possible D gene TRBD1, 6 bases. Germline assignment: CDR1 SQVTM and CDR2 ANQGSEA. The CDR3 loop spans 15 amino acids. V shed 6 bases and J shed 7 bases, with 21 bases lying between them. DNA for the CDR3: TGCAGCGTCCAACCCTATCGGGGGGCGGGTGAAAAACTGTTTTTT. Translating it yields CSVQPYRGAGEKLFF.

The chain joins TRBV7-2 to TRBJ2-7, with D perhaps matching TRBD2 (6 bases). V was clipped by 1 base and J by 3 bases, with 16 bases between them. Germline assignment: CDR1 SGHTA and CDR2 FQGNSA. The CDR3 runs to 16 residues. The CDR3 region is CASSLGAGPNGYEQYF. DNA for the CDR3: TGTGCCAGCAGCTTAGGGGCGGGGCCGAACGGCTACGAGCAGTACTTC.

The V and J genes are TRBV4-1 and TRBJ1-4, with TRBD1 as a possible D gene (5 bases). The CDR3 extends over 15 amino acids. Per germline, CDR1 MGHRA and CDR2 YSYEKL. V lost 0 bases, J lost 5 bases, and 10 bases lay in between. This CDR3 reads CASSQEGTLNEKLFF. CDR3 nucleotides: TGCGCCAGCAGCCAAGAAGGGACGTTAAATGAAAAACTGTTTTTT.

The rearrangement joins TRBV11-2 to TRBJ1-1, with D maybe TRBD1 (6 bases). CDR1 and CDR2 from the germline V gene are SGHAT and FQNNGV. CDR3 length equals 15 residues. V was cut by 5 bases and J by 0 bases, with 13 bases left in between. The CDR3: CASSPQGLMNTEAFF. CDR3 nucleotides: TGTGCCAGCAGCCCACAGGGACTTATGAACACTGAAGCTTTCTTT.

The V call is TRBV2, the J call TRBJ2-1; D is uncertain. The CDR3 totals 11 residues. Germline loops: CDR1 SNHLY, CDR2 FYNNEI. V shed 7 bases and J shed 9 bases, with 10 bases lying between them. The CDR3 sequence is CASIVDGEQFF. The DNA for the CDR3 is TGTGCCAGCATAGTCGATGGTGAGCAGTTCTTC. The full variable domain, its missing parts supplied by reference TRBV2 and TRBJ2-1, is EPEVTQTPSHQVTQMGQEVILRCVPISNHLYFYWYRQILGQKVEFLVSFYNNEISEKSEIFDDQFSVERPDGSNFTLKIRSTKLEDSAMYFCASIVDGEQFFGPGTRLTVL.

Here the CDR3 reads CASRPGQGADGYTF. CDR3 bases: TGCGCCAGCAGACCAGGACAGGGGGCAGACGGCTACACCTTC. The V call is TRBV5-1, the J call TRBJ1-2, with 11 bases aligning to TRBD1. Germline V gene lookup returns CDR1 SGHRS and CDR2 YFSETQ. This CDR3 spans 14 amino acids. Trimming cost V 5 bases and J 8 bases; bases outside gene matches: 8. Combining the CDR3 with reference TRBV5-1 and TRBJ1-2 gives the whole variable domain KAGVTQTPRYLIKTRGQQVTLSCSPISGHRSVSWYQQTPGQGLQFLFEYFSETQRNKGNFPGRFSGRQFSNSRSEMNVSTLELGDSALYLCASRPGQGADGYTFGSGTRLTVV.

The chain links TRBV19 to TRBJ1-5; 8 bases are shared with TRBD1. The CDR3 covers 15 residues. Germline V gene data show CDR1 as LNHDA and CDR2 as SQIVND (reference sequence). With 6 bases clipped from V and 7 bases from J, the junction kept 11 bases outside the gene matches. CDR3 sequence (DNA): TGTGCCAGTAGCATGGGACAGGTGAGGCCCCAGCCCCAGCATTTT. This encodes CASSMGQVRPQPQHF.

The chain links TRBV4-2 to TRBJ2-7; 7 positions match TRBD1. The CDR3 is made up of 15 amino acids. In germline, CDR1 is LGHNA, CDR2 YNFKEQ. The V gene end was trimmed by 0 bases and the J gene end by 7 bases; junction bases not matched to a gene: 9. For the CDR3, the DNA is TGTGCCAGCAGCCAAGATTCGGCAGGGGGTAGAGAGCAGTACTTC. Its protein is CASSQDSAGGREQYF.

This chain uses TRBV1 with TRBJ2-1; the D call in the table, TRBD1, was not verified against the DNA. TRBV1 is a listed pseudogene. The CDR3 runs to 16 residues. CDR3 bases: TGCACCAGCAGCCAGGCCGGGACAGCGAATTACAATGAGCAGTTCTTC. This gives the protein CTSSQAGTANYNEQFF.

This chain joins TRBV7-2 and TRBJ1-2; D possibly corresponds to TRBD1 (6 bases). The germline CDR1 and CDR2 sequences are SGHTA and FQGNSA. V lost 3 bases, J lost 6 bases, and 17 bases lay in between. The CDR3 spans 15 residues. The CDR3 loop is CASSLARGGGHGYTF. The CDR3 DNA reads as TGTGCCAGCAGCTTGGCAAGGGGGGGAGGTCATGGCTACACCTTC.

This rearrangement joins TRBV27 to TRBJ2-3; D may be TRBD1 (6 bases). This CDR3 region has 16 residues. Trimming removed 3 bases at V and 1 base at J, with 14 bases between. Germline V CDR1 and CDR2: MNHEY, SMNVEV (reference sequence). CDR3 in amino acids: CASSFGGASGTDTQYF. The CDR3 DNA is TGTGCCAGCAGTTTTGGGGGCGCCTCTGGCACAGATACGCAGTATTTT.

The chain has TRBV2 and TRBJ2-3; the D gene is possibly TRBD1 (5 bases). CDR3 length: 14 residues. Trimming shortened V by 5 bases and J by 3 bases, and 12 bases separated the two germline ends. The germline CDR1 and CDR2 sequences are SNHLY and FYNNEI. The chain's CDR3 is CASSIRVGTDTQYF. The CDR3 DNA follows: TGTGCCAGCAGTATCAGGGTTGGGACAGATACGCAGTATTTT.

J is TRBJ1-2 and V is TRBV27; D remains ambiguous. The CDR3 spans 16 residues. V lost 4 bases, J lost 0 bases, and 15 bases lay in between. The germline V gene encodes CDR1 MNHEY and CDR2 SMNVEV (reference sequence). The CDR3 DNA sequence: TGTGCCAGCAGTTACGTTTACGGAGGCCCTAACTATGGCTACACCTTC. Its translation: CASSYVYGGPNYGYTF.

Turning to this clone: At one of its ends the junction is not consistent with the germline gene, which may arise from a read error. V and J are TRBV7-3 and TRBJ2-7; no clear D gene. The CDR3 totals 13 residues. Germline values: CDR1 SGHTA, CDR2 FQGTGA. DNA for the CDR3: TGTGCCAGCAGGTTAACTACTTACCACGAGCAGTACTTC. Encoded protein: CASRLTTYHEQYF.

V gene TRBV3-1 (or the pseudogene TRBV3-2) combines with J gene TRBJ2-4, with 10 nucleotides matching TRBD2. Per germline, CDR1 LGHDT and CDR2 YNNKEL (reference sequence). With V trimmed by 4 bases and J by 6 bases, 3 bases remained unmatched. The length of the CDR3 is 14 residues. The CDR3 here is CASSRAGGRNIQYF. In nucleotides, the CDR3 is TGTGCCAGCAGCCGAGCGGGGGGGCGAAACATTCAGTACTTC.

The J gene is TRBJ1-3, the V gene TRBV6-1, with TRBD1 matching 9 bases. The V gene end was trimmed by 1 base and the J gene end by 2 bases; junction bases not matched to a gene: 0. The CDR3 runs 15 residues. Germline V CDR1 and CDR2: MNHNS, SASEGT. CDR3 sequence reads: CASSEGDRAGNTIYF. For the CDR3, the DNA is TGTGCCAGCAGTGAAGGGGACAGGGCTGGAAACACCATATATTTT.

The CDR3 DNA sequence: TGTGCCATCAGAGAGGGGGCGGGCGGCGACAATGAGCAGTTCTTC. This encodes CAIREGAGGDNEQFF. The V gene is TRBV10-3, the J gene TRBJ2-1; 7 nucleotides line up with TRBD1. The CDR3 is 15 residues long. CDR1 is ENHRY and CDR2 is SYGVKD in the germline V gene. The V segment lost 6 bases and the J segment 5 bases; nucleotides outside the gene matches: 10.

V gene TRBV12-5 combines with J gene TRBJ2-7, with D possibly matching TRBD1 (6 bases). V was clipped by 0 bases and J by 7 bases, with 16 bases between them. CDR3 length equals 15 residues. Germline loops: CDR1 LGHNT, CDR2 FRNRAP. As DNA, the CDR3 is TGTGCTAGTGGTTTGGTCGTACACAGGGTCTTTGAGCAGTACTTC. This gives the protein CASGLVVHRVFEQYF.

This sequence joins TRBV4-1 and TRBJ2-1; D ambiguous. Germline V CDR1 and CDR2: MGHRA, YSYEKL. The CDR3 is 15 residues long. Trimming took 0 bases from V and 1 from J, leaving 7 bases between them. The CDR3 bases are TGCGCCAGCAGCCAAGAACATAGTTCCTACAATGAGCAGTTCTTC. Protein: CASSQEHSSYNEQFF.

This clone occurred once. Here the CDR3 reads CASSLELGLVNEQFF. Written as DNA, the CDR3 is TGTGCCAGCAGCTTAGAACTCGGACTAGTCAATGAGCAGTTCTTC. The rearrangement links TRBV11-2 to TRBJ2-1, with TRBD2 matching over 7 bases. There are 15 residues in the CDR3. After removal of 0 bases from V and 6 bases from J, the junction contained 5 bases not matched to a gene. The germline CDR1 and CDR2 sequences are SGHAT and FQNNGV.